Each of the 27 T cell receptor beta chains below was sequenced from the same sample in a study of T-cell memory formation after mild COVID-19. TCRdb recomputed calls from the 5' RACE reads with MiXCR, one row per CDR3 protein. Altogether approximately 560,000 distinct CDR3 sequences are present, 17% being singletons, with the ten largest covering roughly 7.7%. The specimen sequenced was PBMCs or a T cell subset sorted from them (not recorded which). The receptors originated from an adult woman who had mild COVID-19 (a few samples of this study predate the infection). Cell type and time point are not known.

This clonotype turned up a few times. The chain employs TRBV29-1 and TRBJ2-7, with TRBD2 identical over 11 bases. Trimming at V came to 8 bases and at J to 5 bases, leaving 8 bases not matched to a gene. The germline V gene has CDR1 SQVTM and CDR2 ANQGSEA. CDR3 length: 13 residues. DNA for the CDR3: TGCAGCTTTTGGACTAGCGGGTCCCACGAGCAGTACTTC. This encodes CSFWTSGSHEQYF.

Only a few counts were recorded for this clonotype. The V and J genes are TRBV6-2 or TRBV6-3 and TRBJ2-2, with D perhaps TRBD1 or TRBD2 (5 bases each). The germline V gene has CDR1 MNHEY and CDR2 SVGEGT. The CDR3 extends over 15 amino acids. The germline V and J ends were trimmed by 3 bases and 4 bases, with 12 bases remaining between them. Here the CDR3 DNA reads TGTGCCAGCAGTTATCGCTCCGGGACCACCGGGGAGCTGTTTTTT. The encoded protein is CASSYRSGTTGELFF.

This chain links TRBV10-3 with TRBJ2-5; 7 positions match TRBD2. Trimming cost V 2 bases and J 3 bases; bases outside gene matches: 21. Germline V CDR1 and CDR2: ENHRY, SYGVKD. This CDR3 spans 20 amino acids. CDR3 region: CAISEKKLEGVAGRKETQYF. CDR3 DNA: TGTGCCATCAGTGAGAAAAAACTAGAAGGGGTAGCGGGCAGAAAAGAGACCCAGTACTTC.

The chain is built from TRBV12-3 or TRBV12-4 and TRBJ2-1; the match to TRBD2 covers 7 bases. The trim removed 3 bases at V and 9 bases at J, leaving 8 bases unmatched. The CDR3 consists of 14 residues. Written as DNA, the CDR3 is TGTGCCAGCAGTTTCCGAGGCGGGAGCAGTGAGCAGTTCTTC. Protein product: CASSFRGGSSEQFF.

This clonotype has just a few counts. The chain has TRBV12-3 or TRBV12-4 and TRBJ1-1; 7 bases are a match to TRBD1. V lost 6 bases, J lost 1 base, and 2 bases stayed unmatched. CDR3 size: 13 residues. DNA for the CDR3: TGTGCCAGCAGGACAGGGTCGAACACTGAAGCTTTCTTT. It translates to CASRTGSNTEAFF.

The chain has TRBV7-9 and TRBJ2-7; 12 bases agree with TRBD2. The CDR3 covers 17 residues. In germline, CDR1 is SEHNR, CDR2 FQNEAQ (reference sequence). Trimming removed 5 bases from V and 1 base from J; junction bases left unmatched: 9. The DNA for the CDR3 is TGTGCCAGCAGCCCGCTAGCGGGAGGGCCTTGGTCCTACGAGCAGTACTTC. Encoded protein: CASSPLAGGPWSYEQYF. The entire variable domain, with the rest obtained from reference TRBV7-9 and TRBJ2-7, is as follows: DTGVSQNPRHKITKRGQNVTFRCDPISEHNRLYWYRQTLGQGPEFLTYFQNEAQLEKSRLLSDRFSAERPKGSFSTLEIQRTEQGDSAMYLCASSPLAGGPWSYEQYFGPGTRLTVT.

This rearrangement joins TRBV27 to TRBJ2-1; D might be TRBD2 (5 bases). Looked up from germline, CDR1 is MNHEY and CDR2 is SMNVEV (reference sequence). Trimming took off 8 bases at V and 8 bases at J, with 28 bases between the two ends. This CDR3 has 17 amino acids. Here the CDR3 DNA reads TGTGCCAGCCTATCATATACTTCTCTTGGGTTCGGGGATGAGCAGTTCTTC. The encoded protein is CASLSYTSLGFGDEQFF.

V is TRBV20-1 and J is TRBJ2-7, with TRBD1 matching 7 bases. This CDR3 region has 14 residues. V lost 2 bases, J lost 6 bases, and 10 bases stayed unmatched. CDR1 and CDR2 (germline): DFQATT, SNEGSKA (reference sequence). The CDR3 nucleotides are TGCAGTGCTAGACCCCCTAACAGGGGTCCCGAGCAGTACTTC. It encodes CSARPPNRGPEQYF.

V gene TRBV6-5 combines with J gene TRBJ1-4; no reliable D call. Trimming removed 0 bases from V and 0 bases from J, with 11 bases in between. This CDR3 contains 17 residues. Germline CDR1 MNHEY, CDR2 SVGAGI. The CDR3: CASSYSKGSATNEKLFF. In nucleotides, the CDR3 is TGTGCCAGCAGTTACTCGAAAGGGTCTGCAACTAATGAAAAACTGTTTTTT.

The chain recombines TRBV6-5 with TRBJ2-3; the match to TRBD2 covers 8 bases. The CDR3 runs 16 residues. The ends lost 0 bases at V and 3 bases at J; junction bases unmatched: 5. Germline V gene lookup returns CDR1 MNHEY and CDR2 SVGAGI. CDR3 residues: CASSYSSGGRTDTQYF. The CDR3 DNA sequence: TGTGCCAGCAGTTACTCTTCGGGCGGGAGGACAGATACGCAGTATTTT.

This clonotype has only a few counts. CDR3 nucleotide sequence: TGTGCCTGGAGTGAGGCCTCCTACAATGAGCAGTTCTTC. This sequence encodes CAWSEASYNEQFF. The genes are TRBV30 and TRBJ2-1; D remains unclear. The CDR3 runs 13 residues. The V and J ends lost 1 base and 0 bases respectively, with 4 bases between them. Germline assignment: CDR1 GTSNPN and CDR2 SVGIG (reference sequence).

This chain links TRBV5-4 with TRBJ1-5; maybe TRBD1 (5 bases). CDR3 length equals 16 residues. CDR1 SGHNT and CDR2 YYREEE come from the germline V gene (reference sequence). V was shortened by 3 bases and J by 5 bases, with 18 bases between the two germline ends. CDR3 sequence: CASSSNPGTDHQPQHF. DNA for the CDR3: TGTGCCAGCAGCTCAAACCCAGGGACCGACCATCAGCCCCAGCATTTT.

This clonotype has only a few counts. The CDR3 sequence is CASSWEGGSEQFF. The DNA for the CDR3 is TGCGCCAGCAGCTGGGAGGGCGGATCGGAGCAGTTCTTC. The chain links TRBV5-1 to TRBJ2-1; the match to TRBD2 covers 7 bases. The CDR3 has 13 residues. After removal of 3 bases from V and 10 bases from J, the junction contained 7 bases not matched to a gene. Germline-derived CDR1 and CDR2 are SGHRS and YFSETQ. Full variable domain (outside the CDR3, taken from reference TRBV5-1 and TRBJ2-1): KAGVTQTPRYLIKTRGQQVTLSCSPISGHRSVSWYQQTPGQGLQFLFEYFSETQRNKGNFPGRFSGRQFSNSRSEMNVSTLELGDSALYLCASSWEGGSEQFFGPGTRLTVL.

The rearrangement uses TRBV20-1 and TRBJ2-5; TRBD2 is a possible D gene (7 bases). The V gene's germline CDR1 is DFQATT and CDR2 SNEGSKA (reference sequence). V dropped 3 bases and J dropped 5 bases, with 13 bases sitting between them. This CDR3 has 13 residues. The CDR3 loop reads CSARKGGRETQYF. The CDR3 coding sequence is TGCAGTGCTAGGAAGGGGGGGAGGGAGACCCAGTACTTC.

This clonotype was counted a few times. The rearrangement joins TRBV13 to TRBJ2-1; TRBD1 is a possible D gene (6 bases). CDR3 length equals 15 residues. CDR1 is PRHDT, CDR2 FYEKMQ, per germline (reference sequence). The V and J ends lost 6 bases and 6 bases respectively, with 18 bases between them. The CDR3 is CASRPWDKKINEQFF. The CDR3 bases are TGTGCCAGCAGACCCTGGGACAAAAAGATCAATGAGCAGTTCTTC.

This clonotype was recorded a few times. This chain joins TRBV7-9 and TRBJ2-1; D is unclear. The CDR3 has 15 residues. CDR1 and CDR2 from the germline V gene are SEHNR and FQNEAQ (reference sequence). V lost 5 bases and J lost 7, with 18 bases in between. CDR3 sequence: CASSPDALLGNEQFF. CDR3 in DNA: TGTGCCAGCAGCCCCGACGCGCTCTTGGGGAATGAGCAGTTCTTC.

This clonotype was seen a few times. The chain has TRBV5-6 and TRBJ2-4, with D possibly TRBD1 on 6 matching bases. Trimming removed 3 bases at V and 0 bases at J, with 7 bases between. The CDR3 contains 14 residues. Germline values: CDR1 SGHDT, CDR2 YYEEEE. This CDR3 is CASSWTEAKNIQYF. Here the CDR3 DNA reads TGTGCCAGCAGCTGGACAGAAGCCAAAAACATTCAGTACTTC.

This clonotype was detected a few times. The chain is built from TRBV7-8 and TRBJ2-6; a weak D match, TRBD1 (5 bases). CDR3 length: 15 residues. V was clipped by 1 base and J by 2 bases, with 6 bases between them. Germline V lookup: CDR1 SGHVS, CDR2 FQNEAQ. CDR3 bases: TGTGCCAGCAGCTTAGGACAGACTGGGGCCAACGTCCTGACTTTC. Its translation: CASSLGQTGANVLTF.

There are a few counts of this clonotype. The chain recombines TRBV19 with TRBJ1-2, with TRBD1 matching over 8 bases. Trimming took 6 bases from V and 8 from J; bases not matched to a gene: 5. The CDR3 contains 12 residues. Germline loops: CDR1 LNHDA, CDR2 SQIVND (reference sequence). The CDR3 DNA follows: TGTGCCAGTAGGCAGGGGGCGTACGGCTACACCTTC. Its translation is CASRQGAYGYTF.

The table lists this clonotype with a few counts. The chain employs TRBV4-1 and TRBJ1-1, with D perhaps matching TRBD1 (5 bases). V was cut by 3 bases and J by 1 base, with 12 bases left in between. This CDR3 spans 15 amino acids. CDR1 and CDR2 from the germline V gene are MGHRA and YSYEKL. Written as DNA, the CDR3 is TGCGCCAGCAGCCACGCAACGGGGCGGAACACTGAAGCTTTCTTT. Translation gives CASSHATGRNTEAFF.

This clonotype was seen only a few times. The chain carries TRBV29-1 and TRBJ1-1; no reliable D call. CDR3 length: 12 amino acids. V lost 5 bases, J lost 0 bases, and 7 bases lay in between. Germline CDR1 is SQVTM and CDR2 is ANQGSEA. The CDR3 loop reads CSVLSMNTEAFF. DNA of the CDR3: TGCAGCGTTCTTAGCATGAACACTGAAGCTTTCTTT.

The CDR3 protein is CSARALPVGELFF. CDR3 in DNA: TGCAGTGCTAGAGCCCTTCCAGTTGGGGAGCTGTTTTTT. V and J are TRBV20-1 and TRBJ2-2; D remains ambiguous. The CDR3 runs to 13 residues. V shed 1 base and J shed 8 bases, with 11 bases lying between them. Germline values: CDR1 DFQATT, CDR2 SNEGSKA (reference sequence).

The chain combines TRBV3-1 with TRBJ2-7; D not resolved. V was clipped by 3 bases and J by 9 bases, with 9 bases between them. Per the germline V gene, CDR1 is LGHDT and CDR2 is YNNKEL (reference sequence). The length of the CDR3 is 11 residues. CDR3 bases: TGTGCCAGCAGCCAGAGAACAGCGCAGTACTTC. Amino acid sequence: CASSQRTAQYF.

This clonotype was recorded a few times. The chain uses TRBV5-6 and TRBJ2-7, with D maybe TRBD1 (6 bases). CDR1 and CDR2 (germline): SGHDT, YYEEEE. Deletions cut 0 bases from V and 0 bases from J, with 10 bases between. This CDR3 has 15 amino acids. CDR3 sequence reads: CASSLGQAYSYEQYF. Here the CDR3 DNA reads TGTGCCAGCAGCTTGGGACAGGCTTACTCCTACGAGCAGTACTTC.

This clonotype came up a few times. The chain recombines TRBV9 with TRBJ1-1; D not resolved. The CDR3 sequence is 16 residues long. Trimming removed 3 bases at V and 6 bases at J, with 21 bases between. Per germline, CDR1 SGDLS and CDR2 YYNGEE. Here the CDR3 reads CASSAEDLGLLSEAFF. In DNA, the CDR3 is TGTGCCAGCAGCGCAGAGGATCTGGGTCTATTATCTGAAGCTTTCTTT. The full variable domain, rest sourced from reference TRBV9 and TRBJ1-1, is DSGVTQTPKHLITATGQRVTLRCSPRSGDLSVYWYQQSLDQGLQFLIQYYNGEERAKGNILERFSAQQFPDLHSELNLSSLELGDSALYFCASSAEDLGLLSEAFFGQGTRLTVV.

The chain couples TRBV4-2 to TRBJ1-5; D not certain. The V and J ends lost 0 bases and 0 bases respectively, with 9 bases between them. The germline V gene encodes CDR1 LGHNA and CDR2 YNFKEQ. There are 16 residues in the CDR3. Here the CDR3 reads CASSQEWRFSNQPQHF. DNA of the CDR3: TGTGCCAGCAGCCAAGAGTGGAGGTTTAGCAATCAGCCCCAGCATTTT.

CDR3: CASSLGYKGELFF. The DNA for the CDR3 is TGTGCCAGCAGCTTAGGCTACAAGGGGGAGCTGTTTTTT. This rearrangement joins TRBV7-2 to TRBJ2-2; D unresolved. The CDR3 extends over 13 amino acids. V lost 1 base to trimming and J lost 8 bases, with 8 bases between them. CDR1 SGHTA and CDR2 FQGNSA come from the germline V gene.